The 27 T cell receptor beta chains below were found in one sample sequenced in a study of blood T cell repertoires in COVID-19. Libraries were prepared by immunoSEQ multiplex PCR; TCRdb keeps only in-frame clonotypes and omits some of them. The repertoire holds roughly 150,000 clones, with 85% to 90% as singletons. Sequences were obtained from peripheral blood. Every receptor here comes from a woman aged 65 to 85 with COVID-19, enrolled during active disease.

The chain couples TRBV27 to TRBJ1-1, with 7 bases identical to TRBD1. CDR1 MNHEY and CDR2 SMNVEV come from the germline V gene (reference sequence). Trimming removed 6 bases from V and 4 bases from J; junction bases left unmatched: 8. The CDR3 spans 14 residues. The CDR3 coding sequence is TGTGCCAGCAGCTATCAGTCAGGGGGCACTGAAGCTTTCTTT. Protein sequence: CASSYQSGGTEAFF.

The V and J genes are TRBV6-5 and TRBJ1-5; 10 nucleotides agree with TRBD1. V lost 5 bases, J lost 2 bases, and 3 bases stayed unmatched. The CDR3 loop spans 15 amino acids. Germline-derived CDR1 and CDR2 are MNHEY and SVGAGI. CDR3 bases: TGTGCCAGCAGTCCCGGGACAGGGGGCAATCAGCCCCAGCATTTT. This translates into CASSPGTGGNQPQHF.

This clone was observed once. The V gene is TRBV29-1, the J gene TRBJ2-2; TRBD2 matches 8 bases. CDR1 is SQVTM, CDR2 ANQGSEA, per germline. V trimming: 4 bases; J trimming: 7 bases; junction bases outside the gene matches: 5. CDR3 length: 13 amino acids. In DNA, the CDR3 is TGCAGCGTTGCACCAGCGGGGGACGGGGAGCTGTTTTTT. As protein: CSVAPAGDGELFF.

This chain links TRBV9 with TRBJ1-1; 11 bases match TRBD1. Trimming took 0 bases from V and 6 from J; bases not matched to a gene: 7. From germline, CDR1 is SGDLS and CDR2 YYNGEE. This CDR3 spans 16 amino acids. CDR3 nucleotide sequence: TGTGCCAGCAGCGTAGGGACAGGGGGCTCCCAGCCTGAAGCTTTCTTT. Protein product: CASSVGTGGSQPEAFF.

CDR3 residues: CASSPRSSGANVLTF. The CDR3, as DNA: TGTGCCAGCTCACCGCGGAGCTCTGGGGCCAACGTCCTGACTTTC. The chain joins TRBV18 to TRBJ2-6; no clear D. The CDR3 runs to 15 residues. The V gene's germline CDR1 is KGHSH and CDR2 LQKENI. Trimming took 3 bases from V and 0 from J, leaving 6 bases between them.

The chain has TRBV6-5 and TRBJ1-2, with D perhaps matching TRBD1 (6 bases). Germline V gene data show CDR1 as MNHEY and CDR2 as SVGAGI. This CDR3 has 13 residues. Trimming took off 8 bases at V and 3 bases at J, with 13 bases between the two ends. The CDR3 nucleotides are TGTGCCAGCTCCGCGACAGGCCACTATGGCTACACCTTC. Translated, it gives CASSATGHYGYTF.

CDR3 DNA: TGTGCCAGCAGTTTATCCAGCAACAGTTATCAGCCCCAGCATTTT. Translated, it gives CASSLSSNSYQPQHF. The rearrangement links TRBV28 to TRBJ1-5; D is unresolved. V dropped 1 base and J dropped 5 bases, with 12 bases sitting between them. Per the germline V gene, CDR1 is MDHEN and CDR2 is SYDVKM. The CDR3 sequence is 15 residues long.

The chain joins TRBV5-4 to TRBJ2-1; 11 bases map to TRBD2. Germline CDR1 is SGHNT and CDR2 is YYREEE (reference sequence). There are 16 residues in the CDR3. V trimming: 3 bases; J trimming: 3 bases; junction bases outside the gene matches: 5. CDR3 sequence reads: CASSSQLAGDYNEQFF. The CDR3 bases are TGTGCCAGCAGCTCCCAACTAGCGGGGGACTACAATGAGCAGTTCTTC. Full variable domain (rest looked up from reference TRBV5-4 and TRBJ2-1): ETGVTQSPTHLIKTRGQQVTLRCSSQSGHNTVSWYQQALGQGPQFIFQYYREEENGRGNFPPRFSGLQFPNYSSELNVNALELDDSALYLCASSSQLAGDYNEQFFGPGTRLTVL.

The chain employs TRBV28 and TRBJ1-4; 7 bases line up with TRBD1. The CDR3 is 16 residues long. The V and J ends lost 5 bases and 4 bases, in that order; junction bases with no gene match: 10. Germline V gene lookup returns CDR1 MDHEN and CDR2 SYDVKM. The CDR3: CASSPGTARVNEKLFF. The CDR3 DNA reads as TGTGCCAGCAGTCCTGGGACAGCCAGAGTTAATGAAAAACTGTTTTTT. The variable domain in full, completed from reference TRBV28 and TRBJ1-4, reads DVKVTQSSRYLVKRTGEKVFLECVQDMDHENMFWYRQDPGLGLRLIYFSYDVKMKEKGDIPEGYSVSREKKERFSLILESASTNQTSMYLCASSPGTARVNEKLFFGSGTQLSVL.

The chain carries TRBV5-4 and TRBJ2-7; D may be TRBD2 (5 bases). CDR1 and CDR2 from the germline V gene are SGHNT and YYREEE (reference sequence). Trimming left V 5 bases short and J 3 bases short, with 12 bases between. There are 13 residues in the CDR3. The CDR3 reads CASRSGINYEQYF. The DNA of the CDR3 is TGTGCCAGCAGGTCGGGGATCAACTACGAGCAGTACTTC.

The chain couples TRBV30 to TRBJ1-3; D not certain. Looked up from germline, CDR1 is GTSNPN and CDR2 is SVGIG (reference sequence). The CDR3 loop spans 16 amino acids. V was clipped by 2 bases and J by 0 bases, with 14 bases between them. As DNA, the CDR3 is TGTGCCTGGAGTCTAGCCTACGGAACCTCTGGAAACACCATATATTTT. Amino acids: CAWSLAYGTSGNTIYF. Complete variable domain (other parts from reference TRBV30 and TRBJ1-3): SQTIHQWPATLVQPVGSPLSLECTVEGTSNPNLYWYRQAAGRGLQLLFYSVGIGQISSEVPQNLSASRPQDRQFILSSKKLLLSDSGFYLCAWSLAYGTSGNTIYFGEGSWLTVV.

This chain connects TRBV19 to TRBJ1-4, with D possibly TRBD1 on 5 matching bases. The CDR3 length is 13 residues. CDR1 and CDR2 from the germline V gene are LNHDA and SQIVND (reference sequence). V dropped 7 bases and J dropped 7 bases, with 13 bases sitting between them. The CDR3 reads CASNGIGVEKLFF. The DNA of the CDR3 is TGTGCCAGTAACGGTATAGGGGTTGAAAAACTGTTTTTT.

The rearrangement joins TRBV18 to TRBJ2-7, with TRBD1 matching over 9 bases. Trimming took 2 bases from V and 0 from J; bases not matched to a gene: 2. The CDR3 has 15 residues. Germline values: CDR1 KGHSH, CDR2 LQKENI. The CDR3 nucleotides read TGTGCCAGCTCACCAGACAGGGGGACCTCCTACGAGCAGTACTTC. Residues: CASSPDRGTSYEQYF.

Here the CDR3 DNA reads TGTGCCAGCAGTGAACGGCAGGGAGGAAGCGGCTACACCTTC. It codes for CASSERQGGSGYTF. The chain links TRBV2 to TRBJ1-2, with TRBD1 as a possible D gene (5 bases). Trimming stripped 2 bases from V and 8 bases from J, with 15 bases between. The CDR3 contains 14 residues. From germline, CDR1 is SNHLY and CDR2 FYNNEI.

The chain combines TRBV14 with TRBJ1-6; D remains ambiguous. The CDR3 has 14 amino acids. Trimming pared 1 base from V and 14 bases from J, leaving 15 bases between. Germline lookup yields CDR1 SGHDN and CDR2 FVKESK. CDR3 loop: CASSQVAGHVALHF. The CDR3 DNA is TGTGCCAGCAGCCAAGTGGCAGGCCATGTAGCCCTCCACTTT.

The J gene is TRBJ1-6, the V gene TRBV27, with TRBD1 matching 10 bases. This CDR3 is 14 amino acids long. With V trimmed by 6 bases and J by 13 bases, 9 bases remained unmatched. CDR1 is MNHEY and CDR2 is SMNVEV in the germline V gene (reference sequence). CDR3 residues: CASRGRGQGFPLHF. The DNA for the CDR3 is TGTGCCAGCAGGGGCCGGGGACAGGGGTTCCCCCTCCACTTT.

V and J are TRBV6-2 or TRBV6-3 and TRBJ2-1, with 9 positions matching TRBD2. This CDR3 comprises 17 residues. V trimming: 0 bases; J trimming: 7 bases; junction bases outside the gene matches: 10. Germline CDR1 is MNHEY and CDR2 is SVGEGT. The CDR3 sequence is CASSYSLRGGARNEQFF. The CDR3 DNA follows: TGTGCCAGCAGTTACTCCCTTCGCGGGGGGGCCAGGAATGAGCAGTTCTTC.

V gene TRBV7-9 combines with J gene TRBJ2-5, with 7 bases fitting TRBD1. This CDR3 spans 17 amino acids. Trimming removed 1 base from V and 3 bases from J; junction bases left unmatched: 11. Germline lookup yields CDR1 SEHNR and CDR2 FQNEAQ (reference sequence). Written as DNA, the CDR3 is TGTGCCAGCAGCTTAGGGGGGTACAGGGGTTTGGAAGAGACCCAGTACTTC. Protein: CASSLGGYRGLEETQYF.

The chain uses TRBV10-3 and TRBJ2-1; the D gene is possibly TRBD2 (5 bases). The CDR3 is 15 amino acids. In germline, CDR1 is ENHRY, CDR2 SYGVKD. Trimming shortened V by 10 bases and J by 4 bases, and 20 bases separated the two germline ends. CDR3 DNA: TGTGCCACCGGGTCCGGGAATAATTTATACAATGAGCAGTTCTTC. Translated: CATGSGNNLYNEQFF.

This chain's CDR3 is CASSYFIGEKLFF. In DNA form, the CDR3 reads TGTGCCAGCAGTTATTTTATCGGTGAAAAACTGTTTTTT. The chain recombines TRBV6-5 with TRBJ1-4; D gene uncertain. Germline lookup yields CDR1 MNHEY and CDR2 SVGAGI. V was trimmed by 3 bases and J by 7 bases, leaving 9 bases between them. CDR3 size: 13 residues.

The chain couples TRBV12-3 or TRBV12-4 to TRBJ1-3; D is unresolved. V lost 3 bases and J lost 1, with 4 bases in between. The CDR3 is 13 residues long. CDR3 loop: CASSFYSGNTIYF. CDR3 nucleotide sequence: TGTGCCAGCAGTTTTTATTCTGGAAACACCATATATTTT.

This clone was detected once. The chain employs TRBV18 and TRBJ1-1, with 8 bases identical to TRBD1. CDR1 and CDR2 (germline): KGHSH, LQKENI. This CDR3 is 16 amino acids long. The trim removed 3 bases at V and 6 bases at J, leaving 12 bases unmatched. CDR3 DNA: TGTGCCAGCTCACCCCCCGGGGACAGGTCATCATCTGAAGCTTTCTTT. Protein: CASSPPGDRSSSEAFF.

The chain combines TRBV27 with TRBJ2-6, with TRBD1 matching 7 bases. The CDR3 sequence is 19 residues long. Germline CDR1 and CDR2: MNHEY and SMNVEV (reference sequence). J gave up 1 base and V 4 bases, and 13 bases lay outside the gene matches. This CDR3 reads CASSWAGGSLGSGANVLTF. In nucleotides, the CDR3 is TGTGCCAGCAGTTGGGCAGGGGGTAGTTTGGGATCTGGGGCCAACGTCCTGACTTTC.

The chain is built from TRBV5-1 and TRBJ1-1; 9 bases line up with TRBD1. Per germline, CDR1 SGHRS and CDR2 YFSETQ. Trimming removed 4 bases from V and 7 bases from J; junction bases left unmatched: 8. CDR3 length equals 14 residues. CDR3 nucleotide sequence: TGCGCCAGCAGCCTTACAGGGGGCAGCGTTGAAGCTTTCTTT. This gives the protein CASSLTGGSVEAFF.

V usage is TRBV7-9 and J usage is TRBJ2-5; TRBD1 might be the D (5 bases). Germline assignment: CDR1 SEHNR and CDR2 FQNEAQ (reference sequence). The V end was cut by 11 bases, the J end by 4 bases, with 20 bases between. The CDR3 has 14 amino acids. CDR3: CAGAGLRKGETQYF. In nucleotides, the CDR3 is TGTGCCGGGGCTGGGCTACGAAAAGGAGAGACCCAGTACTTC.

The chain is built from TRBV2 and TRBJ1-5; 10 bases line up with TRBD1. This CDR3 is 14 amino acids long. The V and J ends lost 7 bases and 4 bases, in that order; junction bases with no gene match: 4. The germline CDR1 and CDR2 sequences are SNHLY and FYNNEI. Written as DNA, the CDR3 is TGTGCCAGCACATCGGGACAGGGGAATCAGCCCCAGCATTTT. Its translation is CASTSGQGNQPQHF. The complete variable domain, with remaining parts taken from reference TRBV2 and TRBJ1-5, reads EPEVTQTPSHQVTQMGQEVILRCVPISNHLYFYWYRQILGQKVEFLVSFYNNEISEKSEIFDDQFSVERPDGSNFTLKIRSTKLEDSAMYFCASTSGQGNQPQHFGDGTRLSIL.

The chain recombines TRBV7-6 with TRBJ1-1; no reliable D call. V was shortened by 2 bases and J by 1 base, with 8 bases between the two germline ends. Germline V gene sequence: CDR1 SGHVS, CDR2 FNYEAQ. The CDR3 consists of 14 residues. The CDR3 DNA reads TGTGCCAGCAGCTTATTCGGGTCGAACACTGAAGCTTTCTTT. It yields the protein CASSLFGSNTEAFF.